The next 23 T cell receptor beta chains were all read from a single sample in a study of cytomegalovirus exposure and HLA in healthy donors. The PCR was carried out with 60 Vbeta primers and 13 Jbeta primers. Profiled with immunoSEQ multiplex PCR; TCRdb holds only in-frame clones, not every one. The sample contains 180,000 or so clones, under 9.5% of which appear only once. Sequencing used PBMCs. The source of these receptors is a woman aged 25-40 years in good health and CMV-seropositive.

The V call is TRBV9, the J call TRBJ2-6, with 7 positions matching TRBD1. The CDR3 is 17 residues long. The junction had 11 bases not matched to a gene; V was cut back by 4 bases and J by 4 bases. Per germline, CDR1 SGDLS and CDR2 YYNGEE. CDR3 DNA: TGTGCCAGCAGCCCCCCGACAGGGCCCCCCGGGGCCAACGTCCTGACTTTC. Translation: CASSPPTGPPGANVLTF.

This clone was seen a handful of times. The J gene is TRBJ2-5, the V gene TRBV6-6, with 8 bases matching TRBD2. V trimming: 0 bases; J trimming: 5 bases; junction bases outside the gene matches: 8. This CDR3 is built from 16 residues. Germline V gene lookup returns CDR1 MNHNY and CDR2 SVGAGI (reference sequence). DNA of the CDR3: TGTGCCAGCAGTTACTCGAAGACTAGCGAGGACGAGACCCAGTACTTC. It codes for CASSYSKTSEDETQYF.

The chain has TRBV9 and TRBJ1-1, with D unclear. With 4 bases removed from V and 1 base from J, the gap between germline ends came to 8 bases. The length of the CDR3 is 13 residues. Germline V gene data show CDR1 as SGDLS and CDR2 as YYNGEE. Here the CDR3 DNA reads TGTGCCAGCAGCCCCCGGGGGAACACTGAAGCTTTCTTT. It codes for CASSPRGNTEAFF.

The chain links TRBV14 to TRBJ2-5; possible D gene TRBD2, 6 bases. Germline V gene data show CDR1 as SGHDN and CDR2 as FVKESK. Trimming took 4 bases from V and 3 from J, leaving 21 bases between them. The CDR3 is made up of 17 amino acids. The CDR3 nucleotides are TGTGCCAGCAGCCTCGCGGAGGAGGGAATGGGGAAAGAGACCCAGTACTTC. As protein: CASSLAEEGMGKETQYF.

The sample holds a few counts of this clone. V gene TRBV29-1 combines with J gene TRBJ2-2; tentative D call: TRBD1 (6 bases). The CDR3 totals 12 residues. Trimming pared 5 bases from V and 5 bases from J, leaving 9 bases between. Looked up from germline, CDR1 is SQVTM and CDR2 is ANQGSEA. The chain's CDR3 is CSVSRGTGELFF. The CDR3 coding sequence is TGCAGCGTTTCTAGGGGGACCGGGGAGCTGTTTTTT.

This rearrangement joins TRBV7-9 to TRBJ2-7, with 7 bases aligning to TRBD1. Germline CDR1 reads SEHNR; CDR2 reads FQNEAQ (reference sequence). Losses at the gene ends were 0 bases for V and 2 bases for J; bases not matched to a gene: 4. The CDR3 covers 15 residues. In DNA form, the CDR3 reads TGTGCCAGCAGCTTAGCTCTAACAGGGGCCTACGAGCAGTACTTC. Translation: CASSLALTGAYEQYF.

This clone was detected only a few times. The CDR3 coding sequence is TGCGCCAGCAGCTTTGGCCGGACAGGGGGCGCGGAAGAGACCCAGTACTTC. Its protein is CASSFGRTGGAEETQYF. The rearrangement links TRBV5-1 to TRBJ2-5; 11 bases match TRBD1. Germline trimming cut 2 bases from V and 3 bases from J; bases unmatched to any gene: 9. Germline lookup yields CDR1 SGHRS and CDR2 YFSETQ. This CDR3 has 17 residues. Full variable domain (outside the CDR3, taken from reference TRBV5-1 and TRBJ2-5): KAGVTQTPRYLIKTRGQQVTLSCSPISGHRSVSWYQQTPGQGLQFLFEYFSETQRNKGNFPGRFSGRQFSNSRSEMNVSTLELGDSALYLCASSFGRTGGAEETQYFGPGTRLLVL.

This clone was observed a handful of times. The chain joins TRBV4-1 to TRBJ2-1; 9 bases fit TRBD2. Germline CDR1 MGHRA, CDR2 YSYEKL. V lost 1 base, J lost 7 bases, and 5 bases stayed unmatched. The CDR3 covers 15 residues. The CDR3 DNA reads TGCGCCAGCAGCCAAGGGCGGGGGGGCTGGAATGAGCAGTTCTTC. This sequence encodes CASSQGRGGWNEQFF.

This clone was picked up a small number of times. J is TRBJ1-2 and V is TRBV2; TRBD1 aligns across 8 bases. Unmatched junction bases numbered 12, after V lost 8 bases and J lost 7 bases. Per the germline V gene, CDR1 is SNHLY and CDR2 is FYNNEI. This CDR3 has 14 residues. CDR3 nucleotide sequence: TGTGCCAGCCGAAACAATAAAGGACAGGGTGGCTACACCTTC. This encodes CASRNNKGQGGYTF.

CDR3 residues: CASSIGGDTQYF. CDR3 nucleotides: TGTGCCAGTAGTATAGGCGGAGATACGCAGTATTTT. The rearrangement uses TRBV19 and TRBJ2-3; D unresolved. The germline V gene encodes CDR1 LNHDA and CDR2 SQIVND (reference sequence). The V end was cut by 1 base, the J end by 5 bases, with 4 bases between. There are 12 residues in the CDR3.

The chain joins TRBV7-2 to TRBJ2-3, with TRBD2 as a possible D gene (6 bases). CDR3 length equals 14 residues. CDR1 is SGHTA and CDR2 is FQGNSA in the germline V gene. V was cut by 4 bases and J by 7 bases, with 15 bases left in between. CDR3 protein: CASSSDPRGYTQYF. The DNA of the CDR3 is TGTGCCAGCAGCTCGGACCCCCGGGGGTATACGCAGTATTTT.

The chain uses TRBV28 and TRBJ1-3, with D tentatively TRBD1 (6 bases). The CDR3 runs to 15 residues. Trimming left V 11 bases short and J 0 bases short, with 17 bases between. Germline lookup yields CDR1 MDHEN and CDR2 SYDVKM. CDR3 nucleotide sequence: TGTGCCGGACGACAGGCTGGGACCTCTGGAAACACCATATATTTT. This codes for CAGRQAGTSGNTIYF.

This clone was found a few times. V usage is TRBV10-1 and J usage is TRBJ2-7; TRBD2 matches at 10 bases. CDR3 length: 14 amino acids. In germline, CDR1 is WNHNN, CDR2 SYGVQD (reference sequence). After removal of 5 bases from V and 5 bases from J, the junction contained 6 bases not matched to a gene. The CDR3 DNA follows: TGCGCCAGCAGTATCAGCGGGAGGGCCGACGAGCAGTACTTC. This sequence encodes CASSISGRADEQYF.

The rearrangement joins TRBV6-1 to TRBJ2-5, with 7 bases identical to TRBD1. Germline values: CDR1 MNHNS, CDR2 SASEGT. CDR3 size: 15 residues. Unmatched junction bases numbered 3, after V lost 0 bases and J lost 2 bases. Here the CDR3 DNA reads TGTGCCAGCAGTGAAGCCCGGGACAGACAAGAGACCCAGTACTTC. This sequence encodes CASSEARDRQETQYF.

This clone came up a few times. This chain joins TRBV23-1 and TRBJ1-2; 8 bases map to TRBD1. TRBV23-1 is classed as an ORF, of uncertain function. CDR3 size: 14 residues. After removal of 6 bases from V and 2 bases from J, the junction contained 5 bases not matched to a gene. The CDR3 protein is CASRPDRENYGYTF. DNA of the CDR3: TGCGCCAGCAGGCCGGACAGGGAAAACTATGGCTACACCTTC.

This clone turned up a few times. This chain uses TRBV5-6 with TRBJ2-3; weak D call: TRBD2 (6 bases). V lost 1 base and J lost 3, with 15 bases in between. This CDR3 spans 16 amino acids. From germline, CDR1 is SGHDT and CDR2 YYEEEE. The CDR3 nucleotides are TGTGCCAGCAGCTTGCCGGGAGCGAGAGGGACAGATACGCAGTATTTT. Protein sequence: CASSLPGARGTDTQYF.

A few counts support this clone. V gene TRBV5-4 combines with J gene TRBJ1-4, with D possibly matching TRBD1 (6 bases). The CDR3 consists of 15 residues. Germline CDR1 SGHNT, CDR2 YYREEE (reference sequence). V dropped 0 bases and J dropped 2 bases, with 8 bases sitting between them. The CDR3 DNA sequence: TGTGCCAGCAGCTTGGGCACAGGGACTAATGAAAAACTGTTTTTT. This encodes CASSLGTGTNEKLFF.

This clone was recorded a few times. This chain links TRBV6-6 with TRBJ2-2; 7 positions agree with TRBD1. Germline-derived CDR1 and CDR2 are MNHNY and SVGAGI (reference sequence). With 6 bases clipped from V and 7 bases from J, the junction kept 11 bases outside the gene matches. This CDR3 spans 15 amino acids. The CDR3 DNA reads TGTGCCAGCAGCTATAGAGCAGGGGGTAACGGGGAGCTGTTTTTT. It encodes CASSYRAGGNGELFF.

The genes are TRBV5-4 and TRBJ1-2, with D uncertain. Germline V gives CDR1 SGHNT, CDR2 YYREEE (reference sequence). The CDR3 sequence is 13 residues long. The ends were cut back, 0 bases at V and 1 base at J, with 4 bases in the middle. CDR3: CASSLVLNYGYTF. In nucleotides, the CDR3 is TGTGCCAGCAGCTTGGTCCTTAACTATGGCTACACCTTC.

The chain links TRBV5-1 to TRBJ2-1; maybe TRBD2 (5 bases). The CDR3 sequence is 14 residues long. V shed 5 bases and J shed 5 bases, with 14 bases lying between them. CDR1 and CDR2 (germline): SGHRS, YFSETQ. CDR3 DNA: TGCGCCAGCAGATCGACTACCTTCGACAATGAGCAGTTCTTC. This encodes CASRSTTFDNEQFF.

This clone appeared a few times. This chain connects TRBV19 to TRBJ2-7; the match to TRBD2 covers 10 bases. CDR1 LNHDA and CDR2 SQIVND come from the germline V gene (reference sequence). J was trimmed by 1 base and V by 5 bases; bases with no gene match: 5. CDR3 length equals 15 residues. DNA for the CDR3: TGTGCCAGTAGTGGACTAGCGGCGTATTCCTACGAGCAGTACTTC. It translates to CASSGLAAYSYEQYF.

This clone was detected a few times. The chain links TRBV5-1 to TRBJ2-7, with 9 bases that match TRBD2. Germline lookup yields CDR1 SGHRS and CDR2 YFSETQ. Trimming cost V 3 bases and J 6 bases; bases outside gene matches: 10. The CDR3 consists of 15 residues. For the CDR3, the DNA is TGCGCCAGCAGCTCTTCTAGCGGGACCTCGGCCGAGCAGTACTTC. Translating it yields CASSSSSGTSAEQYF.

About this clone itself: Other DNA sequences of this sample code for an identical CDR3. This chain joins TRBV6-5 and TRBJ1-1; 7 bases are shared with TRBD1. V lost 6 bases to trimming and J lost 0 bases; unmatched junction nucleotides: 7. The CDR3 is 15 residues long. In germline, CDR1 is MNHEY, CDR2 SVGAGI. Written as DNA, the CDR3 is TGTGCCAGCAGCTGGACAGGAGGAATGAACACTGAAGCTTTCTTT. Residues: CASSWTGGMNTEAFF.